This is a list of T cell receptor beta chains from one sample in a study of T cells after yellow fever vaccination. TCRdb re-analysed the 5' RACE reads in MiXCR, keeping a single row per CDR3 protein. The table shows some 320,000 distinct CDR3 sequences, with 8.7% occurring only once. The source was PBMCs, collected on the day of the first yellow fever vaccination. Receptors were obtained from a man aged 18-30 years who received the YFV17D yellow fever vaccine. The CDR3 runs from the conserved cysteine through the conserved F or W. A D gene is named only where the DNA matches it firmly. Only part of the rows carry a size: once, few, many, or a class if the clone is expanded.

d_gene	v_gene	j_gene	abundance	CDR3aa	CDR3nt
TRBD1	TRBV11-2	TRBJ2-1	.	CASSTRIGQGQSLYNEQFF	TGTGCCAGCAGCACCAGGATAGGACAGGGCCAATCCCTCTACAATGAGCAGTTCTTC
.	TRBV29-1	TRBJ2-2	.	CSVDRTNTGELFF	TGCAGCGTTGACAGGACGAACACCGGGGAGCTGTTTTTT
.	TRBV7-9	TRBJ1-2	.	CASSFTGMLANYGYTF	TGTGCCAGCAGCTTTACAGGGATGTTAGCTAACTATGGCTACACCTTC
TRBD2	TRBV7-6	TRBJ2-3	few	CASSLGVLAGHTDTQYF	TGTGCCAGCAGCTTAGGTGTCCTAGCGGGGCACACAGATACGCAGTATTTT
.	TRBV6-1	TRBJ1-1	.	CASSPMTWGTEAFF	TGTGCCAGCAGTCCCATGACTTGGGGCACTGAAGCTTTCTTT
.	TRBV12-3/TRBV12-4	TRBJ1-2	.	CASSPRSSISYTF	TGTGCCAGCAGCCCGCGGTCAAGTATTAGCTACACCTTC
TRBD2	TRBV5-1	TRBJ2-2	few	CASSLASSGDYGELFF	TGCGCCAGCAGCTTGGCGTCTAGCGGGGATTACGGGGAGCTGTTTTTT
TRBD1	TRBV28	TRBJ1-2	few	CASSLLQGAGYTF	TGTGCCAGCAGTCTACTACAGGGGGCGGGCTACACCTTC
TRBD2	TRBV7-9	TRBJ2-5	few	CAGSSTPGLAEETQYF	TGTGCCGGCAGCTCCACCCCGGGACTAGCGGAAGAGACCCAGTACTTC
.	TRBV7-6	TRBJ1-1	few	CASSHLGTEAFF	TGTGCCAGCAGCCACCTTGGGACTGAAGCTTTCTTT
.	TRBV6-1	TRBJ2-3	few	CASTAGDKGDTQYF	TGTGCCAGCACTGCGGGGGACAAGGGGGATACGCAGTATTTT
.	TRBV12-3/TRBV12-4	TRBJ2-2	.	CASSYPGPRTGELFF	TGTGCCAGCAGTTACCCCGGGCCTCGTACCGGGGAGCTGTTTTTT
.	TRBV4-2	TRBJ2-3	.	CASSHWDGDTQYF	TGTGCCAGCAGCCATTGGGACGGAGATACGCAGTATTTT
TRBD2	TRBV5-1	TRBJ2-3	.	CASSLRAGSSTDTQYF	TGCGCCAGCAGCTTAAGAGCGGGGTCAAGCACAGATACGCAGTATTTT
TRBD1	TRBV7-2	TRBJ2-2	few	CASSSQDRGTGELFF	TGTGCCAGCAGCTCCCAGGACAGGGGGACCGGGGAGCTGTTTTTT
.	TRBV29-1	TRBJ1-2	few	CSVGLIKGDGYTF	TGCAGCGTTGGCCTAATCAAAGGTGATGGCTACACCTTC
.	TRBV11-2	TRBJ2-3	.	CASSSPRGRGDTQYF	TGTGCCAGCAGCTCACCCCGGGGGCGAGGGGATACGCAGTATTTT
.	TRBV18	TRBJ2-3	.	CASSTPPTTDTQYF	TGTGCCAGCTCAACCCCCCCAACCACAGATACGCAGTATTTT
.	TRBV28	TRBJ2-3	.	CASRLGTLTVGDTQYF	TGTGCCAGCAGACTTGGGACACTGACGGTCGGGGATACGCAGTATTTT
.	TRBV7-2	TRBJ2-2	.	CASSPRTAQWSGELFF	TGTGCCAGCAGCCCCCGGACAGCCCAGTGGTCCGGGGAGCTGTTTTTT
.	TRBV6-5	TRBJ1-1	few	CASSYSTGTVNTEAFF	TGTGCCAGCAGTTACTCTACCGGGACGGTGAACACTGAAGCTTTCTTT
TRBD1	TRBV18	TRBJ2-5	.	CASSLDRGGKTQYF	TGTGCCAGCTCGTTGGACAGGGGAGGAAAGACCCAGTACTTC
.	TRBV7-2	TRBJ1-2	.	CASSSWGGPREGGYTF	TGTGCCAGCAGCTCATGGGGGGGCCCCAGGGAGGGTGGCTACACCTTC
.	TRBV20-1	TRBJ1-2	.	CSASRQAHGYTF	TGCAGTGCTAGTCGGCAGGCGCACGGCTACACCTTC
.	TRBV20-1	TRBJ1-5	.	CSANPGRVNQPQHF	TGCAGTGCGAACCCGGGACGAGTCAATCAGCCCCAGCATTTT
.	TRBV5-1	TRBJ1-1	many	CASSGQGYAAFF	TGCGCCAGCAGCGGCCAGGGCTACGCAGCTTTCTTT